The clone carrying this T cell receptor beta chain was recorded a few times. Its antigen is not identified. This record comes from a study of T-cell memory formation after mild COVID-19. Study conclusions and caveats: While clones contracting from day 15 to 85 were balanced between CD4 and CD8, later expanders leaned CD4+. CD4+ clones that contracted lay mainly in CM and EM; CD8+ ones lay in EMRA.

TCR alpha and TCR beta cDNA libraries carrying sample barcodes and UMIs were produced by 5'RACE using constant-segment primers. TCRdb reprocessed the 5' RACE reads via MiXCR and lists one record per CDR3 protein. The sample lists a few hundred thousand distinct CDR3 sequences, 20% to 25% occurring once. The receptor was derived from an adult woman who had mild COVID-19 (a few samples of this study predate the infection). Cell type and time point are not known. Specimen: PBMCs or a T cell subset sorted from them (not recorded which).

The CDR3 sequence: CSARGSGGASTRTDTQYF. CDR3 bases: TGCAGTGCTAGAGGTAGCGGGGGGGCTAGTACCCGCACAGATACGCAGTATTTT. V usage is TRBV20-1 and J usage is TRBJ2-3; TRBD2 aligns across 11 bases. Trimming cost V 1 base and J 1 base; bases outside gene matches: 10. The CDR3 runs 18 residues. CDR1 is DFQATT and CDR2 is SNEGSKA in the germline V gene (reference sequence).